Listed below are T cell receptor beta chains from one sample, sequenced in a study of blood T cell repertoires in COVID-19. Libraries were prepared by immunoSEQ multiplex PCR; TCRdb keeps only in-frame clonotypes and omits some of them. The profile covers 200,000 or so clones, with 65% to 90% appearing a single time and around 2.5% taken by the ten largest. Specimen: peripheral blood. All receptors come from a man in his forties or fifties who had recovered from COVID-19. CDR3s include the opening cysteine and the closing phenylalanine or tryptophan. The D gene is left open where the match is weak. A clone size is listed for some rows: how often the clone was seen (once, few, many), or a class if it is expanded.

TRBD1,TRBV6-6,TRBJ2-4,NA,CASSYSNTGGADIQYF,TGTGCCAGCAGTTACTCGAATACAGGGGGCGCGGACATTCAGTACTTC
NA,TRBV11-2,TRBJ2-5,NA,CASSGRSQETQYF,TGTGCCAGCAGCGGGAGGAGCCAAGAGACCCAGTACTTC
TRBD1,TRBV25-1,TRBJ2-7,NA,CASSAQGVPLEQYF,TGTGCCAGCAGTGCGCAGGGGGTCCCCCTCGAGCAGTACTTC
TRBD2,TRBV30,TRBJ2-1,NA,CAWGRLALGEQFF,TGTGCCTGGGGAAGACTAGCTCTTGGAGAGCAGTTCTTC
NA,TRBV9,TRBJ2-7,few,CASSPQGSGLGSYEQYF,TGTGCCAGCAGCCCACAGGGGTCGGGACTAGGCTCCTACGAGCAGTACTTC
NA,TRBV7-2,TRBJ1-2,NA,CASSPRGQMGYTF,TGTGCCAGCAGTCCCCGCGGACAGATGGGCTACACCTTC
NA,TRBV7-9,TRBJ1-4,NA,CASSPAGLGSEKLFF,TGTGCCAGCAGCCCGGCGGGGCTCGGTAGCGAAAAACTGTTTTTT
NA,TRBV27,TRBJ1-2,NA,CASSLSIAGHYGYTF,TGTGCCAGCAGTTTATCGATCGCGGGTCACTATGGCTACACCTTC
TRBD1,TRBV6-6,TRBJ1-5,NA,CASSLIGQGEPQHF,TGTGCCAGCAGCCTTATTGGACAGGGGGAGCCCCAGCATTTT
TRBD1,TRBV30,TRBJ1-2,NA,CAWSGTGGYGYTF,TGTGCCTGGAGTGGAACAGGGGGCTATGGCTACACCTTC
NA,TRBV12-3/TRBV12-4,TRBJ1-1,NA,CASSSTGNTEAFF,TGTGCCAGCAGTTCCACGGGGAACACTGAAGCTTTCTTT
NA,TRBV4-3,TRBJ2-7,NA,CASSQDIYMRQEIEQYF,TGCGCCAGCAGCCAAGATATTTATATGAGACAGGAAATCGAGCAGTACTTC
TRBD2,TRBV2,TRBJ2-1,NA,CASSDMGGYNEQFF,TGTGCCAGCAGTGACATGGGGGGGTACAATGAGCAGTTCTTC
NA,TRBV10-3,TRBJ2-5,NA,CAISAQGETQYF,TGTGCCATCAGTGCCCAGGGAGAGACCCAGTACTTC
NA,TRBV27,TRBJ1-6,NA,CASSPRDILSGLHF,TGTGCCAGCAGCCCTCGGGACATCCTCTCGGGCCTCCACTTT
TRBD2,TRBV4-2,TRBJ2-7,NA,CASSQAIRASGTSEQYF,TGTGCCAGCAGCCAAGCGATTCGGGCGAGCGGGACTTCCGAGCAGTACTTC
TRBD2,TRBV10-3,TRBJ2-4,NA,CAISPGPMKTSQDIQYF,TGTGCCATCAGTCCGGGACCGATGAAGACTAGCCAGGACATTCAGTACTTC
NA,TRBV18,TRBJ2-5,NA,CASSRLRDIPETQYF,TGTGCCAGCTCACGGCTCCGGGACATTCCAGAGACCCAGTACTTC
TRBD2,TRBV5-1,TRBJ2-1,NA,CASSLASGGGNEQFF,TGCGCCAGCAGCTTGGCGTCCGGCGGGGGTAATGAGCAGTTCTTC
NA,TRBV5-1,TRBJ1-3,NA,CASSLGSEFWAEISGNTIYF,TGCGCCAGCAGCTTGGGATCGGAATTTTGGGCCGAAATCTCTGGAAACACCATATATTTT
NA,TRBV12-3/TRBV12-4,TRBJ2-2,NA,CASTRLEGELFF,TGTGCCAGCACCCGTCTAGAGGGGGAGCTGTTTTTT
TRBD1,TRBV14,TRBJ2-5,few,CASSRGTGRWETQYF,TGTGCCAGCAGCCGTGGGACAGGGAGATGGGAGACCCAGTACTTC
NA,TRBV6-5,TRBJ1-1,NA,CASSYGGEGTEAFF,TGTGCCAGCAGTTACGGGGGGGAAGGAACTGAAGCTTTCTTT
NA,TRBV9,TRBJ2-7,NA,CASSVLADSYEQYF,TGTGCCAGCAGCGTATTAGCGGACTCCTACGAGCAGTACTTC
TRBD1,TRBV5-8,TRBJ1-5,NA,CASGRDRGNQPQHF,TGTGCCAGCGGGCGGGACAGGGGCAATCAGCCCCAGCATTTT
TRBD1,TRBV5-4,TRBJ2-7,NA,CASSPPGQTYEQYF,TGTGCCAGCAGCCCGCCGGGACAGACCTACGAGCAGTACTTC
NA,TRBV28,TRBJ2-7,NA,CASSSPPGRREQYF,TGTGCCAGCAGTTCTCCCCCAGGGCGGCGGGAGCAGTACTTC
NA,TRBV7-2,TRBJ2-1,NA,CASSLGLGGSYNEQFF,TGTGCCAGCAGCTTAGGGCTAGGGGGCTCCTACAATGAGCAGTTCTTC
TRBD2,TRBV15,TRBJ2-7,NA,CATSRDPGGNEQYF,TGTGCCACCAGCAGAGATCCGGGGGGAAACGAGCAGTACTTC
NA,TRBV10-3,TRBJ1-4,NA,CAISESMGSEKLFF,TGTGCCATCAGTGAGTCCATGGGGAGCGAAAAACTGTTTTTT
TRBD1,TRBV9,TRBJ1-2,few,CASSGWVTGASYGYTF,TGTGCCAGCAGCGGGTGGGTAACAGGGGCCTCCTATGGCTACACCTTC
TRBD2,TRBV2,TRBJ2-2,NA,CASGREQAANTGELFF,TGTGCCAGCGGGAGGGAACAGGCGGCGAACACCGGGGAGCTGTTTTTT
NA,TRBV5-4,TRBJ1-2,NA,CASSEGGYGYTF,TGTGCCAGCAGCGAGGGTGGCTATGGCTACACCTTC
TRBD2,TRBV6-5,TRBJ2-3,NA,CASTLVSGGADTQYF,TGTGCCAGCACCCTAGTGAGCGGGGGGGCAGATACGCAGTATTTT
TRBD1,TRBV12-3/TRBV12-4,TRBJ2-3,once,CASSRDREGSQYF,TGTGCCAGCAGCAGGGACAGGGAAGGGTCGCAGTATTTT
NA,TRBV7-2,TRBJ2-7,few,CASSLRAGQSSYEQYF,TGTGCCAGCAGCCTCCGAGCCGGTCAAAGCTCCTACGAGCAGTACTTC
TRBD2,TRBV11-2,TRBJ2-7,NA,CASSLGGWTSGSSYEQYF,TGTGCCAGCAGCTTAGGGGGATGGACTAGCGGGAGCTCCTACGAGCAGTACTTC
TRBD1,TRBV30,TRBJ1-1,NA,CAWSAPGQGWTEAFF,TGTGCCTGGAGTGCACCGGGACAGGGGTGGACTGAAGCTTTCTTT
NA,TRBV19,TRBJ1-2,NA,CASSTRGSGFYGYTF,TGTGCCAGTAGTACCAGAGGGTCAGGATTCTATGGCTACACCTTC
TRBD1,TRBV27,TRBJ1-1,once,CASSRTGARNTEAFF,TGTGCCAGCAGTCGGACAGGGGCCAGGAACACTGAAGCTTTCTTT
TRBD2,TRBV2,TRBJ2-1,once,CASSGTSGGANEQFF,TGTGCCAGCAGTGGGACTAGCGGGGGGGCAAATGAGCAGTTCTTC
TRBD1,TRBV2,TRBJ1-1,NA,CASAGTGNTEAFF,TGTGCCAGCGCCGGGACAGGGAACACTGAAGCTTTCTTT
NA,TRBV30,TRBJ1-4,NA,CAWSVSLGGKLFF,TGTGCCTGGAGTGTGAGCTTAGGGGGAAAACTGTTTTTT